These T cell receptor beta chains were read from a single sample in a study of cytomegalovirus exposure and HLA in healthy donors. The assay was immunoSEQ multiplex PCR, and TCRdb's table has in-frame clones only and misses some. The table includes about 280,000 clones, about 90% detected once. Source material: PBMCs. Source of these receptors: a woman aged 18 to 35 in good health and CMV-seronegative. Both conserved end residues are part of each CDR3. D genes are given only for firm matches.

v_gene	j_gene	d_gene	CDR3nt	CDR3aa
TRBV27	TRBJ2-1	NA	TGTGCCAGCGCGCTCCTCGGGAATGAGCAGTTCTTC	CASALLGNEQFF
TRBV27	TRBJ1-1	TRBD1	TGTGCCAGGACGGTAGGGACAGACACTGAAGCTTTCTTT	CARTVGTDTEAFF
TRBV6-5	TRBJ2-5	TRBD2	TGTGCCAGCAGTTACTCGAGGCTAGCGGCCGAAGAGACCCAGTACTTC	CASSYSRLAAEETQYF
TRBV7-3	TRBJ1-1	NA	TGTGCCAGCAGCTTCTTGGGGGGGCCTAACACTGAAGCTTTCTTT	CASSFLGGPNTEAFF
TRBV4-1	TRBJ1-1	NA	TGCGCCAGCAGCCTCGGGGGAGCAAACACTGAAGCTTTCTTT	CASSLGGANTEAFF
TRBV5-1	TRBJ2-5	TRBD2	TGCGCCAGCAGCTTCACGATACTAGCGGGGGGGCCAGGGGACCAGTACTTC	CASSFTILAGGPGDQYF
TRBV10-3	TRBJ1-2	TRBD1	TGTGCCATCAGACATCCGGGACAGGGCGTTGGTGGCTACACCTTC	CAIRHPGQGVGGYTF
TRBV9	TRBJ2-5	TRBD2	TGTGCCAGCAGCCCCCGCGCTAGCGGGGCCCAAGAGACCCAGTACTTC	CASSPRASGAQETQYF
TRBV29-1	TRBJ2-7	TRBD1	TGCAGCGCCGGGACAGGGGGGGTCTACGAGCAGTACTTC	CSAGTGGVYEQYF
TRBV6-5	TRBJ1-2	NA	TGTGCCAGCAGTTACACGACCGGTGGGGGCCACTATGGCTACACCTTC	CASSYTTGGGHYGYTF
TRBV10-3	TRBJ1-1	NA	TGTGCCATCAGTGATTCAAGGAGGGGGAACACTGAAGCTTTCTTT	CAISDSRRGNTEAFF
TRBV6-4	TRBJ2-3	NA	TGTGCCAGCAGTCAACAGGGAGTCGTCCCAGATACGCAGTATTTT	CASSQQGVVPDTQYF